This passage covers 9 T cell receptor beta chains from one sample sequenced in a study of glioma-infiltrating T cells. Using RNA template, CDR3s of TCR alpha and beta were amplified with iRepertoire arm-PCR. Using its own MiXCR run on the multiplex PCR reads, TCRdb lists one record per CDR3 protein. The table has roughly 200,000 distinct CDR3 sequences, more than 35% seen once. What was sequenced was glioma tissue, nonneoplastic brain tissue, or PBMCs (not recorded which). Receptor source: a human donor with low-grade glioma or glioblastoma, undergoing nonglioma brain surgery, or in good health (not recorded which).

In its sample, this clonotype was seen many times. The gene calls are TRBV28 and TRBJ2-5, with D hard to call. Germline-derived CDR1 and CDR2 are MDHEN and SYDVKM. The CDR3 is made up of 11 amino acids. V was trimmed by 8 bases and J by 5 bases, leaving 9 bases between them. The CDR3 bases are TGTGCCAGCCAGTCCTGGGAGACCCAGTACTTC. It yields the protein CASQSWETQYF.

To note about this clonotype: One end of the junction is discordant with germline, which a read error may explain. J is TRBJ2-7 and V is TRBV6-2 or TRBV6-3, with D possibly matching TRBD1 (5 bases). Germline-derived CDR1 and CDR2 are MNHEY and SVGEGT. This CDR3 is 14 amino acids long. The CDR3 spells CVSSPRQPHYEQYF. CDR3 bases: TGTGTCAGCAGCCCCAGACAGCCCCACTACGAGCAGTACTTC.

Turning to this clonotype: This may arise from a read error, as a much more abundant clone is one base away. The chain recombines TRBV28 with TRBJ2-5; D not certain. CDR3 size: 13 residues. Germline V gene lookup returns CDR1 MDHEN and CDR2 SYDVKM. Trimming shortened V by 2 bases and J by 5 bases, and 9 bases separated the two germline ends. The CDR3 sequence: CASSLGTGETQYF. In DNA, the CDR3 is TGTGCCAGCAGTTTAGGTACTGGGGAGACCCAGTACTTC.

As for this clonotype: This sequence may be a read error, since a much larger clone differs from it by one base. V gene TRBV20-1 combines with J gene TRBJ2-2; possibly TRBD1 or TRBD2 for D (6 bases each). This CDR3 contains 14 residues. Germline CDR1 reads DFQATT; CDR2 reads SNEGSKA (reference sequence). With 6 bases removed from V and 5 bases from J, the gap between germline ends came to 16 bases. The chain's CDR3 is CSAGRGGRTGELFF. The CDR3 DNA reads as TGCAGTGCCGGGAGAGGGGGAAGGACCGGGGAGCTGTTTTTT.

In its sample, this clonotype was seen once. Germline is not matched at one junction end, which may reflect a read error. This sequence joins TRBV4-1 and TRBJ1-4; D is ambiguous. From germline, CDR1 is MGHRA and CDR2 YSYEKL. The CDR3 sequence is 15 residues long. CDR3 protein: CDSSLGRPSGEKLFF. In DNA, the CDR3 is TGCGACAGCAGTCTCGGACGTCCCAGCGGGGAAAAACTGTTTTTT.

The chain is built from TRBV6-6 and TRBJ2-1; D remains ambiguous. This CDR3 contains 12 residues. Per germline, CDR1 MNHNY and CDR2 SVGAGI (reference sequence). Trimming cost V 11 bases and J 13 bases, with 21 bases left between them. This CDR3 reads CACLINQEEQFF. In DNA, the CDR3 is TGTGCCTGTCTAATTAACCAGGAAGAACAGTTCTTC.

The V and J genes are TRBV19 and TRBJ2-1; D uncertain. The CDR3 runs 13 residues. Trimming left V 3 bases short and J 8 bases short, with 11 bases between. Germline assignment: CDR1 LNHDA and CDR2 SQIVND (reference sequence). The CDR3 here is CASSIISRDEQFF. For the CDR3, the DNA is TGTGCCAGTAGTATCATCAGCCGGGATGAGCAGTTCTTC.

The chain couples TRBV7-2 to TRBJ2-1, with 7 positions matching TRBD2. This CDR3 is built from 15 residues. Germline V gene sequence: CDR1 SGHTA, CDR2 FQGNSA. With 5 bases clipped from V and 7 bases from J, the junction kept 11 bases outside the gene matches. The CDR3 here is CASSTRGGSINEQFF. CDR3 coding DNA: TGTGCCAGCAGCACAAGGGGCGGGAGCATAAATGAGCAGTTCTTC.

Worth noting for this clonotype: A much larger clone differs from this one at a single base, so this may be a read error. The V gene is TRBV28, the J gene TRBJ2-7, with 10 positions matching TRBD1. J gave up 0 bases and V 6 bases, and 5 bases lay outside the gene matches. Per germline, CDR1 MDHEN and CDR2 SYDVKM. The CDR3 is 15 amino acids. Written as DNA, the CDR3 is TGTGCCAGCAGGGGGGACAGGGGCTACTCCTACGAGCAGTACTTC. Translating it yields CASRGDRGYSYEQYF.